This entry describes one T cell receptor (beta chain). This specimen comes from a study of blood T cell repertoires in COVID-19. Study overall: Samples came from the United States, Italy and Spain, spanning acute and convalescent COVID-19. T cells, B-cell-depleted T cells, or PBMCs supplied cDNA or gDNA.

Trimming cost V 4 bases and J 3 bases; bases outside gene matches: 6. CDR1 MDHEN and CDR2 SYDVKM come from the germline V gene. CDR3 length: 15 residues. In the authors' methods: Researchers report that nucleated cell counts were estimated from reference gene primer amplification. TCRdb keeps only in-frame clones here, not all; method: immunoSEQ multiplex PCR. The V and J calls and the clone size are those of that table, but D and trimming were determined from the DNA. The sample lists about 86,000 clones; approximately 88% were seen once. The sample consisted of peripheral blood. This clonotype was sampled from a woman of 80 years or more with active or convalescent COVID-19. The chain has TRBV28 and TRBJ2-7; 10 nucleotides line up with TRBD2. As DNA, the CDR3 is TGTGCCAGCAGTTACCTAGCGGGGGCGAACTACGAGCAGTACTTC. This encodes CASSYLAGANYEQYF. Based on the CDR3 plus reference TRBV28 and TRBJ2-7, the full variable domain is DVKVTQSSRYLVKRTGEKVFLECVQDMDHENMFWYRQDPGLGLRLIYFSYDVKMKEKGDIPEGYSVSREKKERFSLILESASTNQTSMYLCASSYLAGANYEQYFGPGTRLTVT.